The following is a TCR beta chain sequence with its context. Its target is unknown. After removal of 4 bases from V and 1 base from J, the junction contained 4 bases not matched to a gene. The CDR3 spans 14 residues. The germline CDR1 and CDR2 sequences are SGHNT and YYREEE (reference sequence). Method: immunoSEQ multiplex PCR; TCRdb's copy keeps in-frame clones and lacks some. Seen here are tens of thousands of clones, over 80% observed once, and the top ten hold less than 3%. This sample was included in a study of cytomegalovirus exposure and HLA in healthy donors. Across the whole study: The approximately 120 validation repertoires, a later analysis reported, used the same platform as the 666 first-cohort repertoires.

Whole-study findings and limits: That first-cohort TCR clusters tended to co-occur in the roughly 120 validation repertoires was found in a later analysis. Overall, roughly 170 TCR beta chains were annotated as cytomegalovirus-associated. Using the classifier, cytomegalovirus status was reportedly diagnosed with high specificity and sensitivity.

The chain is built from TRBV5-4 and TRBJ2-5; TRBD1 agrees at 7 bases. The clonotype originates from a young man in good health and CMV-seronegative. The sequenced material came from PBMCs. In nucleotides, the CDR3 is TGTGCCAGCAGCGTTGGACAGGCCCAAGAGACCCAGTACTTC. Translating gives CASSVGQAQETQYF.